Listed below are T cell receptor beta chains from one sample, sequenced in a study of cytomegalovirus exposure and HLA in healthy donors. Libraries were prepared by immunoSEQ multiplex PCR; TCRdb keeps only in-frame clonotypes and omits some of them. The repertoire holds approximately 44,000 clones, with around three quarters as singletons. The sample was PBMCs. All receptors come from a man younger than 45 in good health and CMV-seronegative. The CDR3 runs from the conserved cysteine through the conserved F or W. D genes are given only for firm matches. Some rows mark clone size as missing; the rest say once, few, many or name a class of expanded clone.

cdr3_nt cdr3_aa clone_size d_call j_call v_call
TGCGCCAGCAGCTTGGGGACTCACCGCACAGATACGCAGTATTTT CASSLGTHRTDTQYF - - TRBJ2-3 TRBV5-1
TGTGCCAGCAGCCCCCGCGGGGATTATCTTCATGAGCAGTTCTTC CASSPRGDYLHEQFF - - TRBJ2-1 TRBV9
TGTGCCAGCAGCCGAGGGACAGGGGGCGCCGCAGAGACCCAGTACTTC CASSRGTGGAAETQYF - TRBD1 TRBJ2-5 TRBV4-2
TGTGCCAGCAGTGAATGGCATCTTACGCAGTATTTT CASSEWHLTQYF - - TRBJ2-3 TRBV6-1
TGCGCCAGCAGCTCGGGACAGGGGGTGGTCGAGATCCAGTACTTC CASSSGQGVVEIQYF - TRBD1 TRBJ2-5 TRBV4-1
TGTGCCAGCAGCGGGACTAGGCGCGAGCAGTACTTC CASSGTRREQYF - TRBD2 TRBJ2-7 TRBV7-2
TGTGCCAGCAGCCTTAGGACTAGTCTAGGCGAGCAGTACTTC CASSLRTSLGEQYF - TRBD2 TRBJ2-7 TRBV25-1
TGTGCCAGCAGTTTCCAGGGTGCGAACACTGAAGCTTTCTTT CASSFQGANTEAFF - - TRBJ1-1 TRBV27
TGCGCCAGCAGCTTGTCGGGGGTAGAAGTAGGCTACACCTTC CASSLSGVEVGYTF - - TRBJ1-2 TRBV5-1
TGTGCCACCAGCGGCTCCTCGGACCTCAGGGCCTACAATGAGCAGTTCTTC CATSGSSDLRAYNEQFF - - TRBJ2-1 TRBV15
TGTGCCAGCAGAGGCCAGGGGCGCTACGAGCAGTACTTC CASRGQGRYEQYF - - TRBJ2-7 TRBV25-1
TGTGCTAGTGCCTACGGGATCACCTACAATGAGCAGTTCTTC CASAYGITYNEQFF once - TRBJ2-1 TRBV12-5
TGCGCCAGCAGCCAAGGGACTAGCGGGAGAGAGACCCAGTACTTC CASSQGTSGRETQYF - TRBD2 TRBJ2-5 TRBV4-3
TGTGCCAGCAGCTTAACCGGGACAGGGCTCTACGAGCAGTACTTC CASSLTGTGLYEQYF - TRBD1 TRBJ2-7 TRBV7-2
TGTGCCAGCAGTGCAGGGAATATCCCGCTGAACACTGAAGCTTTCTTT CASSAGNIPLNTEAFF - - TRBJ1-1 TRBV6-1
TGTGCCAGCAGCGCCAGGACAGACACAGATACGCAGTATTTT CASSARTDTDTQYF - - TRBJ2-3 TRBV7-2
TGTGCCAGCAGCTTTACCTTAAACACTAAAGCTTTCTTT CASSFTLNTKAFF - - TRBJ1-1 TRBV7-2
TGCGCCAGCAGCCCAATGACAGGGGTTCGGAATTCACCCCTCCACTTT CASSPMTGVRNSPLHF - TRBD1 TRBJ1-6 TRBV5-1
TGTGCCTGGAGTATCGGGATCCAAGAGACCCAGTACTTC CAWSIGIQETQYF once - TRBJ2-5 TRBV30
TGTGCCAGCAGCTTAGTACATTCGACAGGGTCGGATCAAATGGGAATCAATGAGCAGTTCTTC CASSLVHSTGSDQMGINEQFF - TRBD1 TRBJ2-1 TRBV7-3
TGTGCCAGCGGCGGCGGGAGCGGATACAATGAGCAGTTCTTC CASGGGSGYNEQFF - TRBD2 TRBJ2-1 TRBV7-9
TGTGCCAGCAGTCCGCAGGGCAGCAATCAGCCCCAGCATTTT CASSPQGSNQPQHF - - TRBJ1-5 TRBV6-1
TGTGCCAGCAGCGCCCCTAGGAACAATGAGCAGTTCTTC CASSAPRNNEQFF - - TRBJ2-1 TRBV11-3
TGTGCCAGCAAAGGACTACTCACCCCACAAGAGACCCAGTACTTC CASKGLLTPQETQYF - - TRBJ2-5 TRBV28
TGTGCCAGCAGTTTACGGCTAGCGTCATTCACAGATACGCAGTATTTT CASSLRLASFTDTQYF - - TRBJ2-3 TRBV27
TGTGCCAGCAGGCCCAGGACAGGGGATTACTCTGGGGCCAACGTCCTGACTTTC CASRPRTGDYSGANVLTF - - TRBJ2-6 TRBV21-1
- CASSSSDRGDGELFF few - TRBJ2-2 TRBV11-2
TGTGCCAGCAGTGAATATAGAGGGACAGGGGGGGCACACACTGAAGCTTTCTTT CASSEYRGTGGAHTEAFF few TRBD1 TRBJ1-1 TRBV25-1
TGTGCCAGCAGCTTAGCTTATGGGGGGACAGGGGAGGTATCCTACGAGCAGTACTTC CASSLAYGGTGEVSYEQYF - TRBD1 TRBJ2-7 TRBV7-8
TGTGCCATCAGCCGGGACAGGGGGCTCGCTGAAGCTTTCTTT CAISRDRGLAEAFF once TRBD1 TRBJ1-1 TRBV10-3
TGTGCCAGCAGTGACGGGACTAGCGGGAGAGATACCGGGGAGCTGTTTTTT CASSDGTSGRDTGELFF - TRBD2 TRBJ2-2 TRBV6-4
TGTGCCAGCCAGGGACTAGCGGGAGGGGGATGGAGCACAGATACGCAGTATTTT CASQGLAGGGWSTDTQYF - TRBD2 TRBJ2-3 TRBV28
TGTGCCAGCAGCCTCCGTGGGTCCAGGGGATCTGGGGCCAACGTCCTGACTTTC CASSLRGSRGSGANVLTF - - TRBJ2-6 TRBV27
TGTGCCAGCTCACCCGGGACAGGGAGAGACGAGCAGTACTTC CASSPGTGRDEQYF - TRBD1 TRBJ2-7 TRBV18
TGCGCCAGCAGCTTGGAACCCCCTATGACCTACGAGCAGTACTTC CASSLEPPMTYEQYF - - TRBJ2-7 TRBV5-1
TGCGCCAGCAGCGAAGATGGAGGCAACCAAGAGACCCAGTACTTC CASSEDGGNQETQYF few - TRBJ2-5 TRBV4-3
TGCAGCGTTGCGGGACTAGCGGGTAACTCCTACGAGCAGTACTTC CSVAGLAGNSYEQYF - TRBD2 TRBJ2-7 TRBV29-1
TGTGCCAGCAGCGCGGGGACTGCAGGAAACACCATATATTTT CASSAGTAGNTIYF few - TRBJ1-3 TRBV9
TGTGCCAGCAGCACAGGGGTTCGGGTCGAGCAGTACTTC CASSTGVRVEQYF - TRBD1 TRBJ2-7 TRBV11-2
TGTGCCAGCAGCTTTTGGATAGTCCATGAGGCGGAGACCCAGTACTTC CASSFWIVHEAETQYF - - TRBJ2-5 TRBV12-1
TGTGCCAGCAGGGAGGCCGGGGAGCTGTTTTTT CASREAGELFF - - TRBJ2-2 TRBV2
TGTGCCAGCAGCTTCGTTGGGACAGGGGGTTGGGAAGCTTTCTTT CASSFVGTGGWEAFF once TRBD1 TRBJ1-1 TRBV5-6
TGTGCCAGCAGGCCGACTAGCGGTAACTACAATGAGCAGTTCTTC CASRPTSGNYNEQFF few TRBD2 TRBJ2-1 TRBV5-4
TGTGCCAGCAGCCGAGGAAGCGGAACCTACGAGCAGTACTTC CASSRGSGTYEQYF - - TRBJ2-7 TRBV7-8
TGCGCCAGCAGCCTGTTGGTGGGAGGCGGCGCAGATACGCAGTATTTT CASSLLVGGGADTQYF - - TRBJ2-3 TRBV5-1
TGTGCCAGCAGGGAGGGACAGACAACTAACTATGGCTACACCTTC CASREGQTTNYGYTF - TRBD1 TRBJ1-2 TRBV28
TGTGCCAGCAGCAAAGCAGTGGGAGCGGGGGGTAGAGATACGCAGTATTTT CASSKAVGAGGRDTQYF - - TRBJ2-3 TRBV21-1
TGTGCCTTAGACAGGGGAGCTGGAAACACCATATATTTT CALDRGAGNTIYF - TRBD1 TRBJ1-3 TRBV30
TGTGCCAGCAGCTTGCAGGGGGGAAGCACAGATACGCAGTATTTT CASSLQGGSTDTQYF few - TRBJ2-3 TRBV7-2
TGTGCCAGCAGTGAATCACAGGGGTCCCCCCGGTTAGGATCCTACGAGCAGTACTTC CASSESQGSPRLGSYEQYF - TRBD1 TRBJ2-7 TRBV2